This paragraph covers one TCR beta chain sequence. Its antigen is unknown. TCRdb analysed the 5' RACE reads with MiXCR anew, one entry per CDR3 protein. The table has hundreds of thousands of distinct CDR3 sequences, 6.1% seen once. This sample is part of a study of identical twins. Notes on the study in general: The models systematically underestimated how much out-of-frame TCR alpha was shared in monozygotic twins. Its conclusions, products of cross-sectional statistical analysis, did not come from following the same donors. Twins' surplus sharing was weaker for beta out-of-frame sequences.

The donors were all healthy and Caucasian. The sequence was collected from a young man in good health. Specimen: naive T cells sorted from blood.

The CDR3 nucleotides are TGTGCCAGCAGTGGGGACAGGGTCACCGGGGAGCTGTTTTTT. Translating gives CASSGDRVTGELFF. The V and J genes are TRBV2 and TRBJ2-2, with TRBD1 identical over 9 bases. The CDR3 spans 14 residues. From germline, CDR1 is SNHLY and CDR2 FYNNEI. J gave up 4 bases and V 4 bases, and 1 base lay outside the gene matches.